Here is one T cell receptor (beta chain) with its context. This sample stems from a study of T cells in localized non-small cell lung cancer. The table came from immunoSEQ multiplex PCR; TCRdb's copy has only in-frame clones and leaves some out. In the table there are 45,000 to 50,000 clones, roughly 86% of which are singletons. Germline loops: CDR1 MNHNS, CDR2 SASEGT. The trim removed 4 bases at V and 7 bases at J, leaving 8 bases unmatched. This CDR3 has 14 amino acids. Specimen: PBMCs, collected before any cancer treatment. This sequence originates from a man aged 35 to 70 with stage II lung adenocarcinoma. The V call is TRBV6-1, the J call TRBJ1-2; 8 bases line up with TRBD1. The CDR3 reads CASSGLTGVGGYTF. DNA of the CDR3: TGTGCCAGCAGTGGACTGACAGGGGTAGGTGGCTACACCTTC.